This entry is about one TCR beta chain. Its antigen is unidentified. Different DNA sequences within this sample yield the same CDR3. The naive CD8 fraction comprised CD45RO-negative cells positively selected for CCR7 and excluded terminally differentiated effector memory CD45RA+ cells. Donors were Caucasian adults residing in Nashville, Tennessee, USA. This entry is derived from a study of shared clonotypes between healthy human individuals. Whole-study findings and limits: Although depth was large, rarefaction showed that sequencing of the sorted subsets was incomplete.

Genomic DNA belonging to each subset was distributed in equal measure over several immunoSEQ plates. Some clones are missing from TCRdb's copy, which holds only in-frame ones; the method was immunoSEQ multiplex PCR. Of around 600,000 clones detected, about 95% appear once; the ten largest clones hold about 0.11%. The V and J ends lost 3 bases and 3 bases respectively, with 8 bases between them. The CDR3 has 13 residues. Germline assignment: CDR1 MDHEN and CDR2 SYDVKM. The clonotype comes from a woman aged 25 to 45 in good health. V gene TRBV28 combines with J gene TRBJ1-1; a weak D match, TRBD1 (5 bases). Sequenced input: naive CD8+ T cells sorted from blood. The CDR3 here is CASSFREDTEAFF. In DNA, the CDR3 is TGTGCCAGCAGTTTCAGGGAGGACACTGAAGCTTTCTTT.